Listed below are T cell receptor delta chains from one sample, sequenced in a study of gamma-delta T cells after stem cell transplantation. TCRdb redid clone calling on the RT-PCR reads using CATT. The sample shows 2,000 or so delta-chain clones, 0.25% to 0.4% of them seen only once. The material sequenced was gamma-delta T cells. The receptors stem from a human donor. It is not recorded whose cells these are; they may come from a transplant donor. Both conserved end residues are part of each CDR3. D genes are given only for firm matches. Expanded clones are given a class, and other clones once, few, many or no size at all.

J	D	size	V	DNA	CDR3
TRDJ1	TRDD3	large	TRDV2	TGTGCCTGTGACACCGTACGGGGACTGGGGATACATGGCGATAAACTCATCTTT	CACDTVRGLGIHGDKLIF
TRDJ1	TRDD3	few	TRDV2	TGTGCCTGTGACACCCTAATACTGGGGGATACCGGAGGGGCCGATAAACTCATCTTT	CACDTLILGDTGGADKLIF
TRDJ1	TRDD3	large	TRDV2	TGTGCCTGTGACACTCTGACTGGGGGACACACCGATAAACTCATCTTT	CACDTLTGGHTDKLIF
TRDJ1	TRDD3	-	TRDV2	TGTGCCTGTGACTCCTTACTGGGGGATACGCGGGCCGATAAACTCATCTTT	CACDSLLGDTRADKLIF
TRDJ3	TRDD3	large	TRDV2	TGTGCCTGTGACACCGCGACTGGGGGACTCAGCTCCTGGGACACCCGACAGATGTTTTTC	CACDTATGGLSSWDTRQMFF
TRDJ1	TRDD3	-	TRDV2	TGTGCCTGTGACAGCTTACTGGGGGATACCTACACCGATAAACTCATCTTT	CACDSLLGDTYTDKLIF
TRDJ1	TRDD3	hyperexpanded	TRDV2	TGTGCCTGTGACACCCTACGTACTGGGGGATACCTTTCCGATAAACTCATCTTT	CACDTLRTGGYLSDKLIF
TRDJ2	TRDD3	large	TRDV2	TGTGCCTGTGACGGCCTTCCTCCGACATTACTGGGGGATACGGCTTTGACAGCACAACTCTTCTTT	CACDGLPPTLLGDTALTAQLFF
TRDJ1	TRDD3	few	TRDV2	TGTGCCTGTGTATCCCCCTGGGGGATACGTGAGTACACCGATAAACTCATCTTT	CACVSPWGIREYTDKLIF
TRDJ1	TRDD3	large	TRDV2	TGTGCCTGTGACCCGGTTCGTGTTGGCAGTACTGGGGGATACGCGGCCGATAAACTCATCTTT	CACDPVRVGSTGGYAADKLIF
TRDJ2	-	large	TRDV2	TGTGCCTGTGACACAATCATTCCTGGAGCCGGCAGCATGACAGCACAACTCTTCTTT	CACDTIIPGAGSMTAQLFF
TRDJ1	TRDD3	medium-sized	TRDV2	TGTGCCTGTGACGGAGTACTGGGGACCCGGACCTACACCGATAAACTCATCTTT	CACDGVLGTRTYTDKLIF
TRDJ1	TRDD3	large	TRDV2	TGTGCCTGTGACAAGCTGGGGGACTCCGATAAACTCATCTTT	CACDKLGDSDKLIF